This T cell receptor (beta chain) derives from a study of synovial regulatory T cells in juvenile arthritis. Points from the study as a whole: Synovial Treg CDR3 sequences overlapped more with iaTregs than other circulating Tregs.

A note on this clone: Its target is unknown.

The germline gives CDR1 SGHAT, CDR2 FQNNGV. This CDR3 is 13 amino acids long. There is no recorded DNA. The protocol was immunoSEQ multiplex PCR, while the TCRdb copy is restricted to in-frame clones and leaves out a portion. The table for this sample gives about 10,000 clones. The V call is TRBV11-2, the J call TRBJ2-5; TCRdb's D call of TRBD2 is untestable without DNA. Specimen: Treg cells from blood. As for subset: remaining (HLA-DR-negative) circulating blood Treg cells. The sequence derives from a donor aged 2-35 years with juvenile idiopathic arthritis. This CDR3 reads CASSPGLKSVQYF.